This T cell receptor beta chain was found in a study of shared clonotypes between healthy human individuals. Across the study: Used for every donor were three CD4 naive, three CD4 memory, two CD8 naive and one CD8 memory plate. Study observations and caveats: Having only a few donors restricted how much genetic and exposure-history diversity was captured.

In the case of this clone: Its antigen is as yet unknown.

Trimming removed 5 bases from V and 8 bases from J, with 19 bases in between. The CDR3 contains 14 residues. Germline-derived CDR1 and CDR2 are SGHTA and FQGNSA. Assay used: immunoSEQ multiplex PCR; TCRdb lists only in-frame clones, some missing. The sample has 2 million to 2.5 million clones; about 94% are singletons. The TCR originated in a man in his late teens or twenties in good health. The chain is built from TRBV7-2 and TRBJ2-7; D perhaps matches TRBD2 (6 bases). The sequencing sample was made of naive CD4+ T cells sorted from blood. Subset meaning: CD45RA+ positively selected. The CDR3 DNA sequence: TGTGCCAGCAGCCACCCGGGACTCGCGGGGAAGCAGTACTTC. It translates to CASSHPGLAGKQYF.